Below, 21 T cell receptor beta chains from the same sample are listed, as sequenced in a study of OX40 agonist ivuxolimab in advanced cancers. Clones were read by immunoSEQ multiplex PCR, and TCRdb kept only the in-frame ones, dropping some. The sample carries 95,000 to 110,000 clones, approximately 90% recorded once. The sequencing here drew on CD4+ or CD8+ T cells sorted from blood, taken in a trial of the OX40 agonist ivuxolimab. These receptors all stem from an adult with an advanced solid tumor such as melanoma, head and neck, liver or kidney cancer.

The V and J genes are TRBV18 and TRBJ1-5, with D possibly being TRBD1 (5 bases). CDR1 KGHSH and CDR2 LQKENI come from the germline V gene. Trimming stripped 2 bases from V and 6 bases from J, with 11 bases between. The CDR3 extends over 14 amino acids. CDR3 in DNA: TGTGCCAGCTCACCATTGAGGGGCGGTCAGCCCCAGCATTTT. This codes for CASSPLRGGQPQHF.

The CDR3 reads CASRILAGGPYEQFF. CDR3 coding DNA: TGTGCCAGCAGAATTCTAGCGGGAGGGCCCTATGAGCAGTTCTTC. The rearrangement joins TRBV11-1 to TRBJ2-1, with 12 bases lining up with TRBD2. In germline, CDR1 is SGHAT, CDR2 FQDESV (reference sequence). The trim removed 6 bases at V and 8 bases at J, leaving 8 bases unmatched. The CDR3 is 15 residues long.

This clone was counted once. The chain carries TRBV18 and TRBJ1-1; no definite D call. Germline V gene sequence: CDR1 KGHSH, CDR2 LQKENI. The CDR3 extends over 14 amino acids. V was trimmed by 6 bases and J by 1 base, leaving 12 bases between them. This CDR3 reads CASSPGISNTEAFF. The CDR3 coding sequence is TGTGCCAGCTCCCCCGGGATTTCGAACACTGAAGCTTTCTTT.

V is TRBV9 and J is TRBJ1-1, with D perhaps TRBD1 (5 bases). Germline V gene data show CDR1 as SGDLS and CDR2 as YYNGEE. Trimming removed 0 bases from V and 0 bases from J, with 9 bases in between. The CDR3 has 15 residues. CDR3 sequence reads: CASSVGARVNTEAFF. CDR3 DNA sequence: TGTGCCAGCAGCGTAGGCGCCAGGGTGAACACTGAAGCTTTCTTT.

This chain links TRBV7-3 with TRBJ1-3; D remains unclear. The CDR3 consists of 16 residues. The germline V and J ends were trimmed by 3 bases and 0 bases, with 12 bases remaining between them. Germline CDR1 SGHTA, CDR2 FQGTGA. The CDR3 coding sequence is TGTGCCAGCAGCTTTAACCTACGCAGCTCTGGAAACACCATATATTTT. The encoded protein is CASSFNLRSSGNTIYF.

V and J are TRBV4-2 and TRBJ1-1; tentative D call: TRBD1 (5 bases). The ends were cut back, 1 base at V and 1 base at J, with 10 bases in the middle. Germline loops: CDR1 LGHNA, CDR2 YNFKEQ. This CDR3 has 15 amino acids. CDR3 sequence (DNA): TGTGCCAGCAGCCAAGTGATGGGGGAGAACACTGAAGCTTTCTTT. Protein sequence: CASSQVMGENTEAFF.

The chain recombines TRBV6-5 with TRBJ2-1, with TRBD2 matching over 10 bases. Germline V gene lookup returns CDR1 MNHEY and CDR2 SVGAGI. V gave up 3 bases and J gave up 9 bases; unmatched junction bases: 8. The CDR3 spans 15 residues. CDR3 in DNA: TGTGCCAGCAGTTATTCAAGCGGGAGGGCCCCTGAGCAGTTCTTC. It specifies CASSYSSGRAPEQFF.

This rearrangement joins TRBV19 to TRBJ1-1, with 8 bases that match TRBD1. The junction had 9 bases not matched to a gene; V was cut back by 3 bases and J by 6 bases. This CDR3 comprises 15 residues. CDR1 LNHDA and CDR2 SQIVND come from the germline V gene (reference sequence). The CDR3 nucleotides read TGTGCCAGTAGTATCCAGGGGGCGCGAGTCGCTGAAGCTTTCTTT. Its protein product is CASSIQGARVAEAFF. The whole variable domain, filled in from reference TRBV19 and TRBJ1-1, reads DGGITQSPKYLFRKEGQNVTLSCEQNLNHDAMYWYRQDPGQGLRLIYYSQIVNDFQKGDIAEGYSVSREKKESFPLTVTSAQKNPTAFYLCASSIQGARVAEAFFGQGTRLTVV.

The rearrangement uses TRBV12-5 and TRBJ1-1; no reliable D call. V was trimmed by 2 bases and J by 2 bases, leaving 3 bases between them. The germline gives CDR1 LGHNT, CDR2 FRNRAP. The CDR3 runs 12 residues. The CDR3 coding sequence is TGTGCTAGTGGTTTGTTCAACACTGAAGCTTTCTTT. Translation gives CASGLFNTEAFF.

J is TRBJ2-5 and V is TRBV5-1; D remains ambiguous. The germline V and J ends were trimmed by 5 bases and 3 bases, with 11 bases remaining between them. The CDR3 length is 13 residues. Germline loops: CDR1 SGHRS, CDR2 YFSETQ. The CDR3 region is CASRRNRKETQYF. The CDR3 DNA reads TGCGCCAGCAGGAGGAACAGAAAAGAGACCCAGTACTTC.

The chain joins TRBV9 to TRBJ2-3; TRBD1 agrees at 10 bases. Germline CDR1 reads SGDLS; CDR2 reads YYNGEE. The CDR3 contains 15 residues. J lost 5 bases, V lost 4 bases, and 7 bases had no gene match. CDR3 protein: CASSTTGGVVDTQYF. CDR3 nucleotides: TGTGCCAGCAGCACGACAGGGGGCGTCGTAGATACGCAGTATTTT.

The chain has TRBV4-2 and TRBJ2-1; 13 positions agree with TRBD2. The CDR3 consists of 18 residues. Germline V lookup: CDR1 LGHNA, CDR2 YNFKEQ. V lost 5 bases to trimming and J lost 7 bases; unmatched junction nucleotides: 14. The CDR3 DNA sequence: TGTGCCAGCAGCGGCGGGACTAGCGGGACCCCACTGGGGAATGAGCAGTTCTTC. Amino acid sequence: CASSGGTSGTPLGNEQFF.

This sequence joins TRBV2 and TRBJ2-2; no firm D call. The germline CDR1 and CDR2 sequences are SNHLY and FYNNEI. The length of the CDR3 is 13 residues. The germline V and J ends were trimmed by 9 bases and 1 base, with 9 bases remaining between them. The CDR3 sequence is CARGRMNTGELFF. CDR3 nucleotides: TGTGCCAGAGGACGTATGAACACCGGGGAGCTGTTTTTT.

This clone appeared once. The rearrangement joins TRBV5-1 to TRBJ1-4, with D perhaps TRBD1 (6 bases). CDR1 SGHRS and CDR2 YFSETQ come from the germline V gene. Between the trimmed V and J ends, which lost 3 bases and 3 bases, there was a span of 18 bases. The CDR3 runs to 17 residues. DNA for the CDR3: TGCGCCAGCAGCTGGGACGCGGGGGGCAGGCCTAATGAAAAACTGTTTTTT. Protein product: CASSWDAGGRPNEKLFF.

Of note for this clone: This sample also contains other DNA sequences that code for the same CDR3. The chain uses TRBV9 and TRBJ2-3, with D unresolved. This CDR3 has 13 residues. The germline V gene has CDR1 SGDLS and CDR2 YYNGEE. V was shortened by 0 bases and J by 6 bases, with 8 bases between the two germline ends. CDR3 region: CASSVASPDTQYF. In nucleotides, the CDR3 is TGTGCCAGCAGCGTAGCAAGCCCTGATACGCAGTATTTT.

This chain uses TRBV7-9 with TRBJ2-2, with 10 bases identical to TRBD2. The length of the CDR3 is 19 residues. V was pared by 1 base and J by 3 bases, with 11 bases of the junction left unmatched. CDR1 SEHNR and CDR2 FQNEAQ come from the germline V gene (reference sequence). The CDR3: CASSLDALAGEMYTGELFF. The CDR3 nucleotides are TGTGCCAGCAGCTTAGACGCTCTAGCGGGAGAGATGTACACCGGGGAGCTGTTTTTT. Based on the CDR3 plus reference TRBV7-9 and TRBJ2-2, the full variable domain is DTGVSQNPRHKITKRGQNVTFRCDPISEHNRLYWYRQTLGQGPEFLTYFQNEAQLEKSRLLSDRFSAERPKGSFSTLEIQRTEQGDSAMYLCASSLDALAGEMYTGELFFGEGSRLTVL.

The chain recombines TRBV11-3 with TRBJ2-1, with D perhaps given as TRBD1 or TRBD2 (6 bases each). From germline, CDR1 is SGHNT and CDR2 YENEEA. This CDR3 comprises 12 residues. The V end lost 5 bases, the J end lost 7 bases, and 9 bases lay between the germline ends. CDR3 amino acids: CASSRGGNEQFF. As DNA, the CDR3 is TGTGCCAGCAGCCGAGGGGGGAATGAGCAGTTCTTC.

V usage is TRBV19 and J usage is TRBJ2-2; 8 positions match TRBD1. The junction had 5 bases not matched to a gene; V was cut back by 6 bases and J by 8 bases. CDR3 size: 13 residues. Germline CDR1 reads LNHDA; CDR2 reads SQIVND (reference sequence). CDR3: CASSWTGLGELFF. DNA for the CDR3: TGTGCCAGTAGCTGGACAGGGCTGGGGGAGCTGTTTTTT.

This chain links TRBV5-1 with TRBJ2-1, with D unresolved. Germline V gene data show CDR1 as SGHRS and CDR2 as YFSETQ. CDR3 length: 17 residues. V lost 0 bases to trimming and J lost 2 bases, with 15 bases between them. CDR3 loop: CASSLVWQPMTYNEQFF. The CDR3 DNA follows: TGCGCCAGCAGCTTGGTGTGGCAACCGATGACCTACAATGAGCAGTTCTTC. Full variable domain (rest looked up from reference TRBV5-1 and TRBJ2-1): KAGVTQTPRYLIKTRGQQVTLSCSPISGHRSVSWYQQTPGQGLQFLFEYFSETQRNKGNFPGRFSGRQFSNSRSEMNVSTLELGDSALYLCASSLVWQPMTYNEQFFGPGTRLTVL.

This chain links TRBV28 with TRBJ1-4; D is perhaps TRBD1 (5 bases). CDR1 is MDHEN and CDR2 is SYDVKM in the germline V gene. Trimming removed 5 bases from V and 8 bases from J, with 21 bases in between. The CDR3 is 16 residues long. As DNA, the CDR3 is TGTGCCAGCAGTACCCGGGACCCTCGGGTCGGGGAAAAACTGTTTTTT. Translated, it gives CASSTRDPRVGEKLFF.

This chain connects TRBV27 to TRBJ2-1, with TRBD2 matching 10 bases. The ends lost 1 base at V and 3 bases at J; junction bases unmatched: 15. The CDR3 loop spans 20 amino acids. Germline lookup yields CDR1 MNHEY and CDR2 SMNVEV (reference sequence). The CDR3 DNA is TGTGCCAGCAGTTTATTTGGGACTAGCGCCCAGCAGGAGTTCTACAATGAGCAGTTCTTC. It codes for CASSLFGTSAQQEFYNEQFF.